A single sample gave rise to the 21 T cell receptor beta chains below, sequenced in a study of cytomegalovirus exposure and HLA in healthy donors. In the PCR, 60 Vbeta and 13 Jbeta primers were used. Only in-frame clones appear in the TCRdb table, and some are missing; sequencing was by immunoSEQ multiplex PCR. Among under 150,000 clones listed, 75% to 80% were seen once. Sequencing input: PBMCs. These receptors all come from a woman aged 40 to 50 in good health and CMV-seropositive.

The V call is TRBV6-1, the J call TRBJ1-1; tentatively, D is TRBD1 (6 bases). Germline lookup yields CDR1 MNHNS and CDR2 SASEGT. V lost 9 bases and J 1 base, leaving 12 bases between the germline ends. The CDR3 is 13 residues long. In nucleotides, the CDR3 is TGTGCCAGTGCAGGGGAGCGGAACACTGAAGCTTTCTTT. Protein: CASAGERNTEAFF.

The chain recombines TRBV6-6 with TRBJ2-7; D call uncertain. Germline CDR1 MNHNY, CDR2 SVGAGI (reference sequence). V was trimmed by 4 bases and J by 2 bases, leaving 9 bases between them. The CDR3 totals 13 residues. The DNA for the CDR3 is TGTGCCAGCAGTTTGGGCCCTACCTACGAGCAGTACTTC. This translates into CASSLGPTYEQYF.

V and J are TRBV30 and TRBJ2-5, with D possibly TRBD1 on 6 matching bases. The DNA end favors TRBJ2-7, so the J call may be wrong. Germline V lookup: CDR1 GTSNPN, CDR2 SVGIG (reference sequence). The CDR3 consists of 14 residues. CDR3: CAWSVHRERYEQYF. The CDR3 DNA follows: TGTGCCTGGAGTGTACACAGGGAGAGATACGAGCAGTACTTC.

This clone has only a few counts. The chain carries TRBV29-1 and TRBJ1-2; 8 positions agree with TRBD1. The V gene end was trimmed by 4 bases and the J gene end by 2 bases; junction bases not matched to a gene: 6. This CDR3 has 14 amino acids. Per germline, CDR1 SQVTM and CDR2 ANQGSEA. In DNA, the CDR3 is TGCAGCGTTGGGTCCGGGACAGGCAACTATGGCTACACCTTC. It translates to CSVGSGTGNYGYTF.

The chain carries TRBV18 and TRBJ1-1, with 11 positions matching TRBD1. The CDR3 runs to 15 residues. With 5 bases clipped from V and 4 bases from J, the junction kept 6 bases outside the gene matches. Per the germline V gene, CDR1 is KGHSH and CDR2 is LQKENI. The CDR3 region is CASSTGTGGLTEAFF. The CDR3 bases are TGTGCCAGCTCAACCGGGACAGGGGGTCTCACTGAAGCTTTCTTT.

The rearrangement joins TRBV5-1 to TRBJ2-1, with 9 bases fitting TRBD2. J was trimmed by 5 bases and V by 1 base; bases with no gene match: 1. The CDR3 loop spans 14 amino acids. Germline-derived CDR1 and CDR2 are SGHRS and YFSETQ. Written as DNA, the CDR3 is TGCGCCAGCAGCTTGCTAGCGGGAAACAATGAGCAGTTCTTC. Its protein is CASSLLAGNNEQFF.

V usage is TRBV5-1 and J usage is TRBJ2-3; TRBD1 matches 8 bases. CDR3 size: 16 residues. Germline CDR1 and CDR2: SGHRS and YFSETQ. The V segment lost 4 bases and the J segment 0 bases; nucleotides outside the gene matches: 7. CDR3 residues: CASSTWTGRSTDTQYF. The CDR3 DNA reads as TGCGCCAGCAGCACTTGGACAGGGCGTAGCACAGATACGCAGTATTTT.

The J gene is TRBJ2-5, the V gene TRBV7-8, with 9 bases lining up with TRBD2. The tail of the sequence fits TRBJ2-7 better, so the J call may be wrong. CDR1 and CDR2 from the germline V gene are SGHVS and FQNEAQ. The CDR3 runs to 14 residues. The CDR3 bases are TGTGCCAGCAGACCAGCGGGAGGCTCCTACGAGCAGTACTTC. As protein: CASRPAGGSYEQYF.

Only a few counts were recorded for this clone. V usage is TRBV5-6 and J usage is TRBJ2-5; 8 bases fit TRBD2. Unmatched junction bases numbered 7, after V lost 6 bases and J lost 3 bases. This CDR3 spans 14 amino acids. Germline CDR1 and CDR2: SGHDT and YYEEEE. CDR3: CASKSGSWEETQYF. CDR3 in DNA: TGTGCCAGCAAGAGCGGGAGTTGGGAAGAGACCCAGTACTTC.

This clone was detected a few times. The CDR3 loop is CASSYSWENQPQHF. CDR3 DNA: TGTGCCAGCAGTTACTCGTGGGAGAATCAGCCCCAGCATTTT. The chain recombines TRBV6-5 with TRBJ1-5; D call uncertain. The germline CDR1 and CDR2 sequences are MNHEY and SVGAGI. The CDR3 is 14 residues long. The V end was cut by 0 bases, the J end by 4 bases, with 7 bases between.

The chain has TRBV6-5 and TRBJ1-4, with D tentatively TRBD1 (5 bases). Germline V gene sequence: CDR1 MNHEY, CDR2 SVGAGI. V was clipped by 2 bases and J by 3 bases, with 7 bases between them. The CDR3 totals 14 residues. CDR3 nucleotide sequence: TGTGCCAGCAGTTACGGGGGGGCTAATGAAAAACTGTTTTTT. Translating it yields CASSYGGANEKLFF.

Only one count was recorded for this clone. This chain joins TRBV5-1 and TRBJ2-1, with TRBD2 matching 7 bases. Trimming at V came to 2 bases and at J to 10 bases, leaving 15 bases not matched to a gene. The CDR3 consists of 16 residues. Germline V gene sequence: CDR1 SGHRS, CDR2 YFSETQ. CDR3 coding DNA: TGCGCCAGCAGCTTAAACCCTGGGACTCGCGGGGGAGAGCAGTTCTTC. It yields the protein CASSLNPGTRGGEQFF.

CDR3 nucleotide sequence: TGTGCCAGTAGTATAGGACAGGCACCTAACTATGGCTACACCTTC. It translates to CASSIGQAPNYGYTF. The rearrangement joins TRBV19 to TRBJ1-2; D is perhaps TRBD1 (6 bases). The germline V gene has CDR1 LNHDA and CDR2 SQIVND (reference sequence). With 1 base removed from V and 0 bases from J, the gap between germline ends came to 9 bases. The CDR3 covers 15 residues.

This rearrangement joins TRBV5-1 to TRBJ2-7, with 7 bases fitting TRBD2. This CDR3 comprises 14 residues. V shed 2 bases and J 4 bases; nucleotides not matched to a gene: 6. Germline loops: CDR1 SGHRS, CDR2 YFSETQ. CDR3 sequence: CASSLGGGLYEQYF. CDR3 bases: TGCGCCAGCAGCTTAGGCGGGGGACTTTACGAGCAGTACTTC.

The chain carries TRBV7-9 and TRBJ2-4, with 8 bases matching TRBD1. Trimming took 5 bases from V and 0 from J; bases not matched to a gene: 6. Germline lookup yields CDR1 SEHNR and CDR2 FQNEAQ (reference sequence). This CDR3 has 16 residues. The DNA for the CDR3 is TGTGCCAGCAGCCGCGACAGGGGACTAGCCAAAAACATTCAGTACTTC. Translated, it gives CASSRDRGLAKNIQYF.

This sequence joins TRBV7-8 and TRBJ2-7; D might be TRBD2 (6 bases). The CDR3 covers 14 residues. The V gene lost 4 bases and the J gene lost 3 bases, with 13 bases spanning the gap. The germline gives CDR1 SGHVS, CDR2 FQNEAQ. The CDR3, as DNA: TGTGCCAGCAGCTCAGGACTAAGCGGCTACGAGCAGTACTTC. Its protein is CASSSGLSGYEQYF.

The genes are TRBV7-9 and TRBJ2-3; 7 bases are a match to TRBD1. With 3 bases clipped from V and 12 bases from J, the junction kept 6 bases outside the gene matches. The germline V gene encodes CDR1 SEHNR and CDR2 FQNEAQ (reference sequence). The CDR3 extends over 12 amino acids. CDR3 amino acids: CASSFVRQGQYF. The CDR3 DNA is TGTGCCAGCAGCTTCGTAAGACAGGGACAGTATTTT.

The chain carries TRBV18 and TRBJ2-7, with TRBD1 identical over 7 bases. The trim removed 3 bases at V and 5 bases at J, leaving 7 bases unmatched. The CDR3 sequence is 14 residues long. The germline V gene has CDR1 KGHSH and CDR2 LQKENI. The CDR3 reads CASSPTGAEDEQYF. In DNA, the CDR3 is TGTGCCAGCTCACCCACAGGGGCCGAGGACGAGCAGTACTTC. Using reference TRBV18 and TRBJ2-7 for the parts outside the CDR3, the full variable domain is NAGVMQNPRHLVRRRGQEARLRCSPMKGHSHVYWYRQLPEEGLKFMVYLQKENIIDESGMPKERFSAEFPKEGPSILRIQQVVRGDSAAYFCASSPTGAEDEQYFGPGTRLTVT.

The chain recombines TRBV29-1 with TRBJ2-1; D uncertain. Trimming took 6 bases from V and 6 from J, leaving 12 bases between them. The CDR3 contains 12 residues. Germline-derived CDR1 and CDR2 are SQVTM and ANQGSEA. The DNA for the CDR3 is TGCAGCGTGCGGAGCAATTCCAATGAGCAGTTCTTC. Its protein product is CSVRSNSNEQFF.

With respect to this clone: At one of its ends the junction is not consistent with the germline gene, which may arise from a read error. V usage is TRBV27 and J usage is TRBJ2-7; 7 nucleotides agree with TRBD1. The V gene's germline CDR1 is MNHEY and CDR2 SMNVEV (reference sequence). The CDR3 runs to 14 residues. The CDR3 sequence is CASSSILQGYGQYF. CDR3 sequence (DNA): TGTGCCAGCAGTTCCATCCTACAGGGGTACGGGCAGTACTTC.

The genes are TRBV6-6 and TRBJ1-5; 11 bases line up with TRBD1. The CDR3 is 15 amino acids. The junction had 7 bases not matched to a gene; V was cut back by 5 bases and J by 7 bases. CDR1 and CDR2 (germline): MNHNY, SVGAGI (reference sequence). CDR3 nucleotide sequence: TGTGCCAGCAGTCTCGGACAGGGGGCATGGCAGCCCCAGCATTTT. It codes for CASSLGQGAWQPQHF.